A single sample gave rise to the 7 T cell receptor beta chains below, sequenced in a study of cytomegalovirus exposure and HLA in healthy donors. The primer mix had 60 Vbeta and 13 Jbeta primers. Data came from immunoSEQ multiplex PCR; TCRdb stores just in-frame clones and leaves some out. Of roughly 110,000 clones detected, 60% to 80% appear once; the ten largest clones hold roughly 2.8%. Sequences were obtained from PBMCs. These receptors were obtained from a female donor in good health and CMV-seronegative.

This chain joins TRBV5-8 and TRBJ2-6; 9 bases are shared with TRBD1. The CDR3 contains 15 residues. Germline V gives CDR1 SGHTS, CDR2 YDEGEE. V was pared by 2 bases and J by 9 bases, with 6 bases of the junction left unmatched. The CDR3: CASSFDRGADNVLTF. CDR3 in DNA: TGTGCCAGCAGCTTCGACAGGGGGGCCGACAACGTCCTGACTTTC.

The chain couples TRBV15 to TRBJ1-4; D is undetermined. The CDR3 runs to 19 residues. The germline V gene has CDR1 LNHNV and CDR2 YYDKDF (reference sequence). Trimming took 0 bases from V and 7 from J, leaving 24 bases between them. The CDR3 nucleotides read TGTGCCACCAGCAGAGATGGCGGGGTTTTAGCGCCTGAGGGTGAAAAACTGTTTTTT. Translated: CATSRDGGVLAPEGEKLFF.

The gene calls are TRBV7-9 and TRBJ1-2; no clear D gene. CDR3 length: 13 residues. Trimming took off 5 bases at V and 8 bases at J, with 15 bases between the two ends. Germline CDR1 reads SEHNR; CDR2 reads FQNEAQ (reference sequence). The CDR3, as DNA: TGTGCCAGCAGCCCGGGATCCTTAGAGGGCTACACCTTC. It specifies CASSPGSLEGYTF.

The chain employs TRBV5-4 and TRBJ1-2; D is undetermined. Germline-derived CDR1 and CDR2 are SGHNT and YYREEE (reference sequence). This CDR3 comprises 11 residues. V lost 2 bases and J lost 5, with 4 bases in between. Here the CDR3 reads CASSFAYGYTF. Written as DNA, the CDR3 is TGTGCCAGCAGCTTTGCGTATGGCTACACCTTC. Complete variable domain (other parts from reference TRBV5-4 and TRBJ1-2): ETGVTQSPTHLIKTRGQQVTLRCSSQSGHNTVSWYQQALGQGPQFIFQYYREEENGRGNFPPRFSGLQFPNYSSELNVNALELDDSALYLCASSFAYGYTFGSGTRLTVV.

The rearrangement links TRBV6-5 to TRBJ2-3; 9 nucleotides align to TRBD2. The germline V gene has CDR1 MNHEY and CDR2 SVGAGI. Trimming at V came to 7 bases and at J to 6 bases, leaving 5 bases not matched to a gene. This CDR3 has 13 amino acids. CDR3 sequence: CASMAGGGDTQYF. The CDR3, as DNA: TGTGCCAGCATGGCGGGAGGGGGGGATACGCAGTATTTT.

This clone was observed a few times. V is TRBV27 and J is TRBJ2-7; 7 nucleotides align to TRBD2. CDR1 MNHEY and CDR2 SMNVEV come from the germline V gene (reference sequence). CDR3 length equals 14 residues. The ends lost 5 bases at V and 0 bases at J; junction bases unmatched: 4. CDR3 sequence: CASSTSSGSYEQYF. The CDR3 DNA reads as TGTGCCAGCAGTACGTCTAGCGGCTCCTACGAGCAGTACTTC.

This chain links TRBV7-2 with TRBJ2-1; tentative D call: TRBD2 (5 bases). Between the trimmed V and J ends, which lost 5 bases and 9 bases, there was a span of 14 bases. The CDR3 length is 13 residues. The germline V gene has CDR1 SGHTA and CDR2 FQGNSA. As DNA, the CDR3 is TGTGCCAGCAGCCCCTTGGCTAGCTCTGAGCAGTTCTTC. Its translation: CASSPLASSEQFF.